These 17 T cell receptor beta chains were all obtained from the same sample, sequenced in a study of shared clonotypes between healthy human individuals. The assay was immunoSEQ multiplex PCR, and TCRdb's table has in-frame clones only and misses some. The profile covers 450,000 to 650,000 clones, with around 78% appearing a single time and 12% taken by the ten largest. Source material: PBMCs. The source of these receptors is a middle-aged woman in good health. Some clones in this sample may be carry-over from other donors' samples.

J is TRBJ1-1 and V is TRBV6-4, with D maybe TRBD1 (6 bases). Germline V CDR1 and CDR2: MRHNA, SNTAGT. CDR3 length: 17 amino acids. V was trimmed by 0 bases and J by 3 bases, leaving 17 bases between them. DNA for the CDR3: TGTGCCAGCAGTGACTCAGTTAATGTGGGGGCCGACACTGAAGCTTTCTTT. Translating it yields CASSDSVNVGADTEAFF.

The chain combines TRBV28 with TRBJ2-5; 8 nucleotides match TRBD2. Germline lookup yields CDR1 MDHEN and CDR2 SYDVKM. This CDR3 comprises 16 residues. V shed 6 bases and J 3 bases; nucleotides not matched to a gene: 12. The CDR3 region has the DNA TGTGCCAGCAGAGTCGGGGGACTAGTCCCCAAAGAGACCCAGTACTTC. Protein: CASRVGGLVPKETQYF.

This chain connects TRBV5-4 to TRBJ1-4; D not certain. Germline loops: CDR1 SGHNT, CDR2 YYREEE (reference sequence). V gave up 3 bases and J gave up 4 bases, with 13 bases separating them. This CDR3 has 15 amino acids. This chain's CDR3 is CASSYSGEGNEKLFF. DNA of the CDR3: TGTGCCAGCAGCTACAGCGGGGAGGGTAATGAAAAACTGTTTTTT.

This sequence joins TRBV7-3 and TRBJ2-2; D remains unclear. The germline V gene has CDR1 SGHTA and CDR2 FQGTGA. V lost 2 bases, J lost 5 bases, and 9 bases lay in between. There are 14 residues in the CDR3. Written as DNA, the CDR3 is TGTGCCAGCAGCTTATCTGCCGGGACCGGGGAGCTGTTTTTT. It encodes CASSLSAGTGELFF.

V usage is TRBV9 and J usage is TRBJ2-5; 10 bases align to TRBD2. Germline V gene lookup returns CDR1 SGDLS and CDR2 YYNGEE. The CDR3 contains 16 residues. The J segment lost 4 bases and the V segment lost 4 bases, leaving 10 bases of the junction unmatched. CDR3 residues: CASSSQPSGSGETQYF. CDR3 coding DNA: TGTGCCAGCAGCTCCCAGCCTAGCGGGAGCGGAGAGACCCAGTACTTC. Supplemented by reference TRBV9 and TRBJ2-5, the full variable domain reads DSGVTQTPKHLITATGQRVTLRCSPRSGDLSVYWYQQSLDQGLQFLIQYYNGEERAKGNILERFSAQQFPDLHSELNLSSLELGDSALYFCASSSQPSGSGETQYFGPGTRLLVL.

The rearrangement links TRBV6-4 to TRBJ2-3; 9 bases map to TRBD2. Germline loops: CDR1 MRHNA, CDR2 SNTAGT. CDR3 length: 17 amino acids. V shed 0 bases and J 2 bases; nucleotides not matched to a gene: 6. The CDR3 sequence: CASSDSIASGTTDTQYF. The CDR3 nucleotides are TGTGCCAGCAGTGACTCGATCGCTAGCGGGACCACAGATACGCAGTATTTT.

This chain's CDR3 is CASLGAGTPNTEAFF. The CDR3, as DNA: TGTGCCAGCCTGGGGGCAGGAACCCCGAACACTGAAGCTTTCTTT. J is TRBJ1-1 and V is TRBV19, with a possible D match to TRBD1 (6 bases). The V gene lost 9 bases and the J gene lost 1 base, with 18 bases spanning the gap. The CDR3 has 15 amino acids. Per the germline V gene, CDR1 is LNHDA and CDR2 is SQIVND (reference sequence).

The V and J genes are TRBV5-1 and TRBJ2-7, with TRBD2 identical over 13 bases. The ends lost 4 bases at V and 2 bases at J; junction bases unmatched: 3. Germline lookup yields CDR1 SGHRS and CDR2 YFSETQ. The CDR3 extends over 15 amino acids. Written as DNA, the CDR3 is TGCGCCAGCAGCCTAGGGACTAGCGGGACCTACGAGCAGTACTTC. It is translated as CASSLGTSGTYEQYF.

The chain has TRBV7-2 and TRBJ2-3, with D possibly matching TRBD2 (6 bases). The CDR3 runs to 16 residues. CDR1 and CDR2 (germline): SGHTA, FQGNSA. V dropped 5 bases and J dropped 5 bases, with 20 bases sitting between them. The CDR3 DNA sequence: TGTGCCAGCAGCCTCCCATTAGCCGGAGGGGTAGATACGCAGTATTTT. Residues: CASSLPLAGGVDTQYF.

This rearrangement joins TRBV7-2 to TRBJ2-1; TRBD2 aligns across 11 bases. The CDR3 has 17 amino acids. The germline V gene has CDR1 SGHTA and CDR2 FQGNSA. V was clipped by 4 bases and J by 8 bases; unmatched bases: 13. CDR3 protein: CASSSREASGRIDEQFF. The CDR3, as DNA: TGTGCCAGCAGCTCCCGGGAGGCTAGCGGGAGGATAGATGAGCAGTTCTTC.

This clone has just a few counts. V and J are TRBV4-1 and TRBJ1-2; D gene unclear. Per the germline V gene, CDR1 is MGHRA and CDR2 is YSYEKL. The CDR3 runs to 12 residues. Trimming took off 7 bases at V and 2 bases at J, with 8 bases between the two ends. CDR3 loop: CASKHTNYGYTF. CDR3 DNA sequence: TGCGCCAGCAAACACACCAACTATGGCTACACCTTC.

This sequence joins TRBV7-9 and TRBJ2-3; D is perhaps TRBD2 (6 bases). Trimming left V 5 bases short and J 6 bases short, with 15 bases between. This CDR3 has 14 amino acids. Germline CDR1 is SEHNR and CDR2 is FQNEAQ (reference sequence). CDR3 region: CASSTTRAGDTQYF. In DNA, the CDR3 is TGTGCCAGCAGCACTACGAGGGCGGGGGATACGCAGTATTTT.

V usage is TRBV6-5 and J usage is TRBJ2-1, with unresolved D. CDR3 size: 15 residues. V was pared by 3 bases and J by 2 bases, with 11 bases between. CDR1 MNHEY and CDR2 SVGAGI come from the germline V gene. The CDR3 DNA follows: TGTGCCAGCAGTTATCAAATGGCAGCCTACAATGAGCAGTTCTTC. Amino acid sequence: CASSYQMAAYNEQFF.

The J gene is TRBJ1-2, the V gene TRBV5-6; TRBD1 matches at 11 bases. The CDR3 runs to 15 residues. The V segment lost 0 bases and the J segment 8 bases; nucleotides outside the gene matches: 6. Per germline, CDR1 SGHDT and CDR2 YYEEEE. The DNA of the CDR3 is TGTGCCAGCAGCTTGGTCGGACAGGGGGCGTGGGGCTACACCTTC. This sequence encodes CASSLVGQGAWGYTF.

The chain combines TRBV4-1 with TRBJ2-1, with 11 bases fitting TRBD2. CDR3 size: 15 residues. Germline CDR1 MGHRA, CDR2 YSYEKL. The V segment lost 2 bases and the J segment 3 bases; nucleotides outside the gene matches: 0. This CDR3 reads CASSQTSGSYNEQFF. The DNA of the CDR3 is TGCGCCAGCAGCCAAACTAGCGGGAGCTACAATGAGCAGTTCTTC.

The chain links TRBV28 to TRBJ2-7, with D tentatively TRBD1 (5 bases). With 7 bases removed from V and 5 bases from J, the gap between germline ends came to 12 bases. This CDR3 spans 12 amino acids. The V gene's germline CDR1 is MDHEN and CDR2 SYDVKM. DNA for the CDR3: TGTGCCAGCACGGCAGGGTCGAACGAGCAGTACTTC. Translation: CASTAGSNEQYF. The whole variable domain, filled in from reference TRBV28 and TRBJ2-7, reads DVKVTQSSRYLVKRTGEKVFLECVQDMDHENMFWYRQDPGLGLRLIYFSYDVKMKEKGDIPEGYSVSREKKERFSLILESASTNQTSMYLCASTAGSNEQYFGPGTRLTVT.

This clone was seen just once. This chain links TRBV20-1 with TRBJ1-2, with unresolved D. The V end lost 3 bases, the J end lost 8 bases, and 10 bases lay between the germline ends. The CDR3 has 11 residues. Germline-derived CDR1 and CDR2 are DFQATT and SNEGSKA (reference sequence). The CDR3 spells CSASGQPGYTF. The CDR3 bases are TGCAGTGCTAGTGGTCAGCCGGGCTACACCTTC.